The present T cell receptor (beta chain) was sequenced within a study of T-cell memory formation after mild COVID-19. Study overall: TCR clusters mostly belonged to single donors.

The germline gives CDR1 SGHTA, CDR2 FQGTGA. Trimming removed 5 bases from V and 1 base from J, with 13 bases in between. CDR3 length equals 15 residues. Constant-segment primers were used for 5'RACE, and the resulting TCR alpha and TCR beta cDNA libraries carried sample barcodes and UMIs. TCRdb fed the 5' RACE reads into MiXCR, producing one record per CDR3 protein. Of roughly 120,000 distinct CDR3 sequences in the sample, roughly 20% were seen once. The chain combines TRBV7-3 with TRBJ2-3; D remains unclear. The origin of this receptor is a man between 18 and 35 years old who had mild COVID-19 (a few samples of this study predate the infection). Cell type and time point are not known. Specimen: PBMCs or a T cell subset sorted from them (not recorded which). As DNA, the CDR3 is TGTGCCAGCAGCCCCCGGAGCTCTCGCACAGATACGCAGTATTTT. Translated, it gives CASSPRSSRTDTQYF. The entire variable domain, with the rest obtained from reference TRBV7-3 and TRBJ2-3, is as follows: GAGVSQTPSNKVTEKGKYVELRCDPISGHTALYWYRQSLGQGPEFLIYFQGTGAADDSGLPNDRFFAVRPEGSVSTLKIQRTERGDSAVYLCASSPRSSRTDTQYFGPGTRLTVL.